This is a list of T cell receptor beta chains from one sample in a study of vaccination and CD4 T cells after COVID-19. TCRdb recomputed calls from the PCR reads with MiXCR, one row per CDR3 protein. The table lists roughly 15,000 distinct CDR3 sequences, about 73% of them singletons. The antigens these receptors bind are not known. The sequencing sample was made of CD4+ T cells from blood, cultured in vitro. The origin of the receptors is a human donor who had recovered from COVID-19. CDR3s include the opening cysteine and the closing phenylalanine or tryptophan. The order of the fields is CDR3 protein, CDR3 DNA, J gene, D gene, clone size, V gene. The D gene is left open where the match is weak. Size tells how often a clone was seen (once, few, many) or the class of an expanded clone, and some rows leave it out.

CSVEAGRSHGYTF,TGCAGCGTTGAAGCGGGAAGGTCCCATGGCTACACCTTC,TRBJ1-2,.,.,TRBV29-1
CSALGLALTQSSYNEQFF,TGCAGTGCTCTGGGACTAGCGTTAACCCAAAGCTCCTACAATGAGCAGTTCTTC,TRBJ2-1,TRBD2,.,TRBV20-1
CSARDERGLGVLNTGELFF,TGCAGTGCTAGAGATGAAAGGGGACTAGGGGTTCTGAACACCGGGGAGCTGTTTTTT,TRBJ2-2,TRBD2,.,TRBV20-1
CASSLNWRHEQYF,TGTGCCAGCAGCCTGAATTGGCGTCACGAGCAGTACTTC,TRBJ2-7,.,.,TRBV7-2
CASNSRGASTDTQYF,TGTGCCAGTAACAGTCGGGGGGCTAGCACAGATACGCAGTATTTT,TRBJ2-3,.,.,TRBV19
CASSVDPLGRNSPLHF,TGCGCCAGCAGTGTCGACCCGCTCGGGCGAAATTCACCCCTCCACTTT,TRBJ1-6,.,.,TRBV10-1
CASSIARLAGKADTQYF,TGTGCCAGTAGTATAGCGCGACTAGCGGGAAAGGCAGATACGCAGTATTTT,TRBJ2-3,TRBD2,.,TRBV19
CASSYAGSPLHF,TGTGCCAGCAGTTACGCCGGGTCACCCCTCCACTTT,TRBJ1-6,.,few,TRBV6-5
CATGGQGSYNEQFF,TGTGCCACTGGGGGACAGGGGTCCTACAATGAGCAGTTCTTC,TRBJ2-1,TRBD1,.,TRBV19
CSAPRQGKGGYTF,TGCAGTGCTCCGCGACAGGGGAAGGGTGGCTACACCTTC,TRBJ1-2,TRBD1,.,TRBV20-1
CASSRDYSGANVLTF,TGTGCCAGCAGCCGGGACTACTCTGGGGCCAACGTCCTGACTTTC,TRBJ2-6,TRBD2,.,TRBV27
CASSYADRPSTDTQYF,TGTGCCAGCAGTTACGCGGACAGACCGAGCACAGATACGCAGTATTTT,TRBJ2-3,.,.,TRBV6-5
CSARGLPRRTEAFF,TGCAGTGCTAGAGGTCTCCCCCGGAGGACTGAAGCTTTCTTT,TRBJ1-1,.,.,TRBV20-1
CASSHRDRGLRMNTEAFF,TGTGCCAGCAGCCACCGGGACAGGGGGCTCCGGATGAACACTGAAGCTTTCTTT,TRBJ1-1,TRBD1,.,TRBV2
CASSGHITTYEQYF,TGTGCCAGCAGTGGACACATCACAACCTACGAGCAGTACTTC,TRBJ2-7,.,.,TRBV28
CASSPRDYNTEAFF,TGTGCCAGTAGTCCCCGGGACTATAACACTGAAGCTTTCTTT,TRBJ1-1,.,.,TRBV19
CASSSYVPEDYGYTF,TGTGCCAGCAGCTCCTACGTCCCGGAGGACTATGGCTACACCTTC,TRBJ1-2,.,.,TRBV6-1
CASSLDMHRDRRGIQYF,TGTGCCAGCAGCTTAGACATGCACAGGGATAGGAGAGGCATTCAGTACTTC,TRBJ2-4,.,.,TRBV7-8
CATSSPGAGLGSPLHF,TGTGCCACCAGCAGCCCCGGGGCAGGGTTGGGTTCACCCCTCCACTTT,TRBJ1-6,.,few,TRBV15
CASSVGWGSDTEAFF,TGCGCCAGCAGCGTGGGGTGGGGGTCCGACACTGAAGCTTTCTTT,TRBJ1-1,.,.,TRBV5-1
CASRGRMNTEAFF,TGTGCCAGCAGGGGACGGATGAACACTGAAGCTTTCTTT,TRBJ1-1,.,.,TRBV28
CASRSHGGRTEAFF,TGCGCCAGCAGGTCCCATGGGGGACGGACTGAAGCTTTCTTT,TRBJ1-1,.,.,TRBV5-1
CASSPWGTSGNEQYF,TGTGCCAGCAGCCCCTGGGGGACTAGCGGTAACGAGCAGTACTTC,TRBJ2-7,TRBD2,.,TRBV7-2
CASSRRAVNTEAFF,TGTGCCAGCAGCCGGAGGGCAGTGAACACTGAAGCTTTCTTT,TRBJ1-1,.,.,TRBV7-8
CSARAGTGAYQPQHF,TGCAGTGCTAGAGCCGGGACAGGGGCATATCAGCCCCAGCATTTT,TRBJ1-5,TRBD1,.,TRBV20-1
CASSYSRDSESIQYF,TGTGCCAGCAGTTACTCGAGGGACTCCGAATCCATTCAGTACTTC,TRBJ2-4,.,.,TRBV6-5
CATSRGGTAGSYNEQFF,TGTGCCACCAGCAGAGGGGGGACGGCAGGATCCTACAATGAGCAGTTCTTC,TRBJ2-1,.,once,TRBV15
CASSYRQGAYEQYF,TGTGCCAGCAGCTATAGACAGGGGGCCTACGAGCAGTACTTC,TRBJ2-7,TRBD1,.,TRBV12-3/TRBV12-4
CASSLETGLSNQPQHF,TGTGCCAGCAGCTTAGAGACAGGGCTTAGCAATCAGCCCCAGCATTTT,TRBJ1-5,TRBD1,few,TRBV7-9
CASSYSGQRAYEQYF,TGTGCCAGCAGTTACTCCGGGCAGAGGGCCTACGAGCAGTACTTC,TRBJ2-7,.,.,TRBV6-2/TRBV6-3
CASSSQFANTEAFF,TGTGCCAGCAGCTCCCAGTTTGCGAACACTGAAGCTTTCTTT,TRBJ1-1,.,.,TRBV7-8
CASSYMTGTRNTEAFF,TGTGCCAGCAGTTATATGACAGGGACGCGGAACACTGAAGCTTTCTTT,TRBJ1-1,TRBD1,once,TRBV6-2/TRBV6-3
CSATGTSGRAGYEQYF,TGCAGTGCTACCGGGACTAGCGGGAGGGCGGGTTACGAGCAGTACTTC,TRBJ2-7,TRBD2,.,TRBV20-1
CASSSVLFDRSNTEAFF,TGTGCCAGCAGCTCAGTACTGTTTGACAGAAGTAATACTGAAGCTTTCTTT,TRBJ1-1,.,.,TRBV7-9
CASSPRDGYTF,TGTGCCAGCAGTCCCAGGGATGGCTACACCTTC,TRBJ1-2,.,few,TRBV12-3/TRBV12-4
CSARASMDFNEQFF,TGCAGTGCTAGGGCTAGCATGGATTTCAATGAGCAGTTCTTC,TRBJ2-1,.,once,TRBV20-1
CASTPSANTGELFF,TGTGCCAGCACCCCGTCAGCGAACACCGGGGAGCTGTTTTTT,TRBJ2-2,.,.,TRBV6-1
CSARAGTGRSPLHF,TGCAGTGCTAGAGCTGGGACAGGGAGATCACCCCTCCACTTT,TRBJ1-6,TRBD1,.,TRBV20-1
CASSSGQGNTIYF,TGTGCCAGCAGCAGTGGACAGGGAAACACCATATATTTT,TRBJ1-3,.,.,TRBV7-2
CAWSAGPGYTF,TGTGCCTGGAGTGCGGGACCTGGCTACACCTTC,TRBJ1-2,.,.,TRBV30
CASKGGLQNTEAFF,TGTGCCAGCAAGGGGGGGCTACAGAACACTGAAGCTTTCTTT,TRBJ1-1,.,.,TRBV7-2
CASSAQGPTEAFF,TGTGCCAGCAGCGCACAGGGTCCTACTGAAGCTTTCTTT,TRBJ1-1,.,.,TRBV2
CATSPRKDNYEQYF,TGTGCCACCAGCCCACGGAAAGACAACTACGAGCAGTACTTC,TRBJ2-7,.,.,TRBV15
CASSWSEPSTEAFF,TGTGCCAGCAGTTGGAGCGAGCCAAGCACTGAAGCTTTCTTT,TRBJ1-1,.,.,TRBV6-5
CAISLQGGNSPLHF,TGTGCCATCAGTTTGCAGGGGGGGAATTCACCCCTCCACTTT,TRBJ1-6,TRBD1,.,TRBV10-3
CASPSDRGRTEAFF,TGTGCCAGCCCCTCGGACAGGGGGAGGACTGAAGCTTTCTTT,TRBJ1-1,TRBD1,.,TRBV6-1
CSVREYMKMNEQFF,TGCAGCGTTAGGGAGTACATGAAAATGAATGAGCAGTTCTTC,TRBJ2-1,.,.,TRBV29-1
CASSSDRGNYGYTF,TGTGCCAGCAGTTCAGACAGGGGGAACTATGGCTACACCTTC,TRBJ1-2,TRBD1,few,TRBV28